What follows are 21 T cell receptor beta chains derived from one specimen sequenced in a study of CXCR3-negative and CXCR3-positive naive CD8 T cells. The authors made the TRB cDNA libraries by 5' RACE using UMI labels. Reprocessing the 5' RACE reads, TCRdb reports a single entry for every CDR3 protein and omits DNA. The sample totals roughly 110,000 distinct CDR3 sequences. General study results and limits: Greater hydrophobicity was found in TRB CDR3s of CXCR3-positive naive cells than of CXCR3-negative naive cells.

These receptors lack a known antigen. Sequenced input: naive CXCR3+ CD8+ T cells from blood. Subset defined: CD45RO-CCR7+CD27+CD95- naive CD8+ T cells expressing CXCR3 (TNR3+). These receptors all stem from a human donor in good health. Some clones in this sample may be carry-over from other donors' samples.

This sequence joins TRBV20-1 and TRBJ2-5; TCRdb designates TRBD1, a call that cannot be tested without DNA. The CDR3 has 15 residues. Per germline, CDR1 DFQATT and CDR2 SNEGSKA (reference sequence). The chain's CDR3 is CSARRDREYQETQYF.

V is TRBV6-5 and J is TRBJ2-7. This CDR3 spans 18 amino acids. Germline V gene sequence: CDR1 MNHEY, CDR2 SVGAGI. CDR3 sequence: CASSYSIALGGRSYEQYF.

The rearrangement links TRBV7-6 to TRBJ2-3; TCRdb calls TRBD2, which cannot be checked without DNA. CDR3 size: 16 residues. CDR1 is SGHVS and CDR2 is FNYEAQ in the germline V gene. CDR3 amino acids: CASSLDPAGGPDTQYF.

The gene calls are TRBV5-1 and TRBJ2-7; TCRdb names TRBD1, which stays unverified in the absence of DNA. The CDR3 has 14 amino acids. Germline CDR1 is SGHRS and CDR2 is YFSETQ. CDR3: CASSPRTGDHEQYF.

The genes are TRBV7-9 and TRBJ1-1. The CDR3 length is 16 residues. The germline V gene encodes CDR1 SEHNR and CDR2 FQNEAQ (reference sequence). CDR3 residues: CASSLARELPNTEAFF.

The chain is built from TRBV7-9 and TRBJ2-1; the TCRdb D gene call, TRBD2, has no DNA to confirm it. Germline CDR1 reads SEHNR; CDR2 reads FQNEAQ (reference sequence). The CDR3 length is 15 residues. The CDR3 loop is CASSLSSGRFYEQFF. Based on the CDR3 plus reference TRBV7-9 and TRBJ2-1, the full variable domain is DTGVSQNPRHKITKRGQNVTFRCDPISEHNRLYWYRQTLGQGPEFLTYFQNEAQLEKSRLLSDRFSAERPKGSFSTLEIQRTEQGDSAMYLCASSLSSGRFYEQFFGPGTRLTVL.

This chain joins TRBV5-1 and TRBJ2-5; TCRdb selects TRBD1, and the lack of DNA leaves this call unchecked. Germline CDR1 reads SGHRS; CDR2 reads YFSETQ. The CDR3 consists of 16 residues. The CDR3 here is CASSLGQGRLQETQYF.

This CDR3 is CASSWEVPTEAFF. The chain carries TRBV7-9 and TRBJ1-1. CDR1 and CDR2 from the germline V gene are SEHNR and FQNEAQ (reference sequence). This CDR3 region has 13 residues.

The CDR3 region is CASSLLWGGEQFF. V usage is TRBV7-9 and J usage is TRBJ2-1; TCRdb outputs TRBD1, but without DNA this stays unchecked. This CDR3 contains 13 residues. Germline V gene sequence: CDR1 SEHNR, CDR2 FQNEAQ (reference sequence).

V and J are TRBV7-2 and TRBJ1-3. Germline lookup yields CDR1 SGHTA and CDR2 FQGNSA. This CDR3 is 16 amino acids long. CDR3 amino acids: CASSFLQSGLGNTIYF.

The chain uses TRBV12-3 or TRBV12-4 and TRBJ1-1; there is no DNA to check the TCRdb D call of TRBD1. CDR3 size: 13 residues. This CDR3 reads CASSSTGGSEAFF.

The chain has TRBV7-9 and TRBJ1-4; TCRdb's D call of TRBD1 is untestable without DNA. Germline V gene lookup returns CDR1 SEHNR and CDR2 FQNEAQ (reference sequence). This CDR3 comprises 14 residues. This CDR3 reads CASSLPGQGEKLFF.

The chain recombines TRBV7-9 with TRBJ1-2; checking the TCRdb D call of TRBD1 is not possible without DNA. Germline-derived CDR1 and CDR2 are SEHNR and FQNEAQ (reference sequence). CDR3 length: 16 amino acids. The CDR3 is CASSHRDRTTRDGYTF.

The chain couples TRBV20-1 to TRBJ1-5. Germline CDR1 is DFQATT and CDR2 is SNEGSKA (reference sequence). The length of the CDR3 is 15 residues. CDR3 region: CSARRLDYGNQPQHF.

The gene calls are TRBV7-8 and TRBJ2-7; there is no DNA to check the TCRdb D call of TRBD2. CDR1 and CDR2 (germline): SGHVS, FQNEAQ. CDR3 length: 12 residues. The CDR3 here is CASSPRGNEQYF.

The V call is TRBV4-2, the J call TRBJ2-5; the TRBD1 assignment by TCRdb is unverifiable without DNA. Germline-derived CDR1 and CDR2 are LGHNA and YNFKEQ. This CDR3 comprises 15 residues. CDR3 in amino acids: CASSQVDRGRETQYF.

The chain is built from TRBV2 and TRBJ2-1. Germline V lookup: CDR1 SNHLY, CDR2 FYNNEI. This CDR3 has 14 residues. The CDR3 sequence is CASSDARWSVEQFF.

This rearrangement joins TRBV14 to TRBJ2-1. The germline gives CDR1 SGHDN, CDR2 FVKESK. This CDR3 contains 16 residues. CDR3 region: CASSQYVDTSYNEQFF.

The V gene is TRBV27, the J gene TRBJ2-1; TCRdb calls TRBD2, which cannot be checked without DNA. From germline, CDR1 is MNHEY and CDR2 SMNVEV (reference sequence). This CDR3 has 15 residues. The CDR3: CASSRAGSSYNEQFF.

The J gene is TRBJ2-3, the V gene TRBV7-3; TCRdb picks TRBD2, but there is no DNA to check that call. Per the germline V gene, CDR1 is SGHTA and CDR2 is FQGTGA. The CDR3 has 15 residues. This CDR3 reads CASSSSGGGTDTQYF.

CDR3 region: CATSRPGQDLYGYTF. The chain carries TRBV15 and TRBJ1-2; TCRdb gives TRBD1 as the D gene, but with no DNA this cannot be confirmed. The germline CDR1 and CDR2 sequences are LNHNV and YYDKDF (reference sequence). This CDR3 region has 15 residues.